The 9 T cell receptor beta chains given below trace back to one sample, sequenced in a study of T cells in Graves' hyperthyroidism and ophthalmopathy. The CDR3 regions of TCR beta were amplified from RNA transcripts. TCR CDR3 regions were first amplified by RT-PCR with HTBI primers. TCRdb reprocessed the multiplex PCR reads via MiXCR and lists one record per CDR3 protein. Of 340,000 or so distinct CDR3 sequences listed, 18% are singletons. What was sequenced was blood. The source of these receptors is a woman aged 45-65 years with Graves' hyperthyroidism.

This clonotype occurred many times. The V call is TRBV6-1, the J call TRBJ2-5; D gene ambiguous. CDR3 length: 12 amino acids. Germline CDR1 is MNHNS and CDR2 is SASEGT. Trimming removed 7 bases at V and 5 bases at J, with 11 bases between. The CDR3 sequence: CASTNRRETQYF. The CDR3 DNA sequence: TGTGCCAGCACCAACAGAAGGGAGACCCAGTACTTC.

The table lists this clonotype with many counts. J is TRBJ1-1 and V is TRBV6-1, with D perhaps TRBD1 (5 bases). V shed 5 bases and J shed 4 bases, with 17 bases lying between them. The CDR3 extends over 15 amino acids. The germline CDR1 and CDR2 sequences are MNHNS and SASEGT. The CDR3, as DNA: TGTGCCAGCAGTCGGAAGGCAGTGGGGCTCACTGAAGCTTTCTTT. Translated, it gives CASSRKAVGLTEAFF.

The table lists this clonotype with many counts. The rearrangement joins TRBV7-9 to TRBJ2-1, with D maybe TRBD1 (6 bases). Trimming removed 1 base from V and 6 bases from J, with 7 bases in between. Germline CDR1 is SEHNR and CDR2 is FQNEAQ (reference sequence). The CDR3 length is 13 residues. CDR3 sequence: CASSLGQVNEQFF. The CDR3 DNA reads as TGTGCCAGCAGCTTAGGACAGGTCAATGAGCAGTTCTTC.

This clonotype was detected many times. The chain links TRBV12-3 or TRBV12-4 to TRBJ1-4; D is possibly TRBD1 (5 bases). CDR3 size: 14 residues. V was pared by 4 bases and J by 8 bases, with 14 bases between. The CDR3 loop reads CASSSVAGQEKLFF. CDR3 nucleotide sequence: TGTGCCAGCAGTTCGGTCGCGGGGCAGGAAAAACTGTTTTTT.

This clonotype came up many times. The chain links TRBV11-2 to TRBJ2-1, with TRBD2 as a possible D gene (5 bases). V was trimmed by 3 bases and J by 2 bases, leaving 14 bases between them. The CDR3 extends over 16 amino acids. Germline assignment: CDR1 SGHAT and CDR2 FQNNGV. The CDR3 DNA is TGTGCCAGCAGCTTCGACTACCGCCAGCCCTACAATGAGCAGTTCTTC. This codes for CASSFDYRQPYNEQFF.

In its sample, this clonotype was seen a few times. The chain carries TRBV27 and TRBJ1-4; 9 bases are shared with TRBD1. This CDR3 has 15 amino acids. From germline, CDR1 is MNHEY and CDR2 SMNVEV (reference sequence). V trimming: 2 bases; J trimming: 8 bases; junction bases outside the gene matches: 6. CDR3 region: CASSLRTGVYEKLFF. DNA for the CDR3: TGTGCCAGCAGTTTAAGGACAGGGGTTTACGAAAAACTGTTTTTT.

The V call is TRBV20-1, the J call TRBJ2-5; TRBD2 matches 10 bases. Germline-derived CDR1 and CDR2 are DFQATT and SNEGSKA (reference sequence). V lost 3 bases, J lost 0 bases, and 16 bases stayed unmatched. The CDR3 sequence is 19 residues long. CDR3 bases: TGCAGTGCTAGTTCGGATGTGGTAGCGGGGGGCTACCACCAAGAGACCCAGTACTTC. It encodes CSASSDVVAGGYHQETQYF.

The chain recombines TRBV29-1 with TRBJ2-5; perhaps TRBD1 as D (7 bases). Trimming shortened V by 3 bases and J by 7 bases, and 21 bases separated the two germline ends. The CDR3 covers 15 residues. The germline V gene encodes CDR1 SQVTM and CDR2 ANQGSEA. The CDR3 DNA reads TGCAGCGTTGAGTGGTCCAGGGGGACCGGGGGGACCCAGTACTTC. As protein: CSVEWSRGTGGTQYF.

This clonotype was detected a few times. The V call is TRBV20-1, the J call TRBJ1-4; D perhaps matches TRBD1 (5 bases). Germline V CDR1 and CDR2: DFQATT, SNEGSKA (reference sequence). The CDR3 runs 14 residues. The V gene lost 4 bases and the J gene lost 7 bases, with 16 bases spanning the gap. CDR3 loop: CSATTGTAGEKLFF. CDR3 nucleotide sequence: TGCAGTGCTACGACCGGGACCGCGGGTGAAAAACTGTTTTTT.